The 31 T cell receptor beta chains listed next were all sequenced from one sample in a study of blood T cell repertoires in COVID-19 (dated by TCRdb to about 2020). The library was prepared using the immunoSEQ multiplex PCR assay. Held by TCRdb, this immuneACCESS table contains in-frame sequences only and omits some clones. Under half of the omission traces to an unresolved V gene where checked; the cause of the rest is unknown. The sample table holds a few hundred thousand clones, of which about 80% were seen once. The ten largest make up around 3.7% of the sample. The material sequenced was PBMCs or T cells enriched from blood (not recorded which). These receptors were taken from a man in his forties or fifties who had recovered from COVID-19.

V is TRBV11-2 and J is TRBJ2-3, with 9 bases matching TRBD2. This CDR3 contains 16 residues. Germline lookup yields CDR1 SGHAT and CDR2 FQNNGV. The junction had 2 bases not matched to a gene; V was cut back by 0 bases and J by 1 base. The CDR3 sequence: CASSLEKRGGTDTQYF. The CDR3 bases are TGTGCCAGCAGCTTAGAAAAGCGGGGGGGCACAGATACGCAGTATTTT.

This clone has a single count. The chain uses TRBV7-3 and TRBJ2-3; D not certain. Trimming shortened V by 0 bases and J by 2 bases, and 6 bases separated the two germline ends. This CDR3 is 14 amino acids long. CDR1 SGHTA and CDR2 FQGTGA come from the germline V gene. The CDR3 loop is CASSLTFSTDTQYF. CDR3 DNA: TGTGCCAGCAGCTTAACATTCTCCACAGATACGCAGTATTTT.

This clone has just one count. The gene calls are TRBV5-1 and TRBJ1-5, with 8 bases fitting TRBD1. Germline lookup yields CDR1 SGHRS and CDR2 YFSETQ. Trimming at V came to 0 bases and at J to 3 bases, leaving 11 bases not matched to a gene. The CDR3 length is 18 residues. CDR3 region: CASSLDSQGVLLNQPQHF. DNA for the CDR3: TGCGCCAGCAGCTTGGATTCACAGGGGGTTCTCCTCAATCAGCCCCAGCATTTT.

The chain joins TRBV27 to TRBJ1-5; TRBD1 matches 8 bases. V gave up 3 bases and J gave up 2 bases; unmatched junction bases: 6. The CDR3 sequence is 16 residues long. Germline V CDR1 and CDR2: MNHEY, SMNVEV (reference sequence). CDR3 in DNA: TGTGCCAGCAGTTTCGGGACAGGCGGAGGCAATCAGCCCCAGCATTTT. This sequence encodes CASSFGTGGGNQPQHF.

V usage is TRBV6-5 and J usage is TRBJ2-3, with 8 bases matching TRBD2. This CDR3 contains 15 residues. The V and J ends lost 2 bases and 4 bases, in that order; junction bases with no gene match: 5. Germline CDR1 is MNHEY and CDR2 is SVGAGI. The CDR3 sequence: CASSYGAGGSDTQYF. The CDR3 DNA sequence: TGTGCCAGCAGTTACGGGGCGGGGGGATCAGATACGCAGTATTTT.

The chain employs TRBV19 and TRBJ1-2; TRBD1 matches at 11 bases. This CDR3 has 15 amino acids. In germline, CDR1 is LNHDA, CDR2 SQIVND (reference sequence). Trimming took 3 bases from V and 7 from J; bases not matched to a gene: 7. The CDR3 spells CASSMGQGGFSGYTF. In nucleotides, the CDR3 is TGTGCCAGTAGTATGGGACAGGGGGGGTTCTCTGGCTACACCTTC.

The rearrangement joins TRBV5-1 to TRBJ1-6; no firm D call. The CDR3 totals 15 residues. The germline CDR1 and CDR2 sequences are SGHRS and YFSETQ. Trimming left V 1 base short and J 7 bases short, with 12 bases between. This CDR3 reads CASSLTDEQNSPLHF. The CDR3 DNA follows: TGCGCCAGCAGCTTGACAGACGAACAAAATTCACCCCTCCACTTT.

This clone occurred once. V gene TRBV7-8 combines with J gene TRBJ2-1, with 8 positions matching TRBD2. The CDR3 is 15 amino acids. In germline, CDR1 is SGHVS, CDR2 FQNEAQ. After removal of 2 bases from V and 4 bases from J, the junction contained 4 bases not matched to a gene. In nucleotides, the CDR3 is TGTGCCAGCAGCTTAAGCGGGGGCCTTTACAATGAGCAGTTCTTC. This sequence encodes CASSLSGGLYNEQFF. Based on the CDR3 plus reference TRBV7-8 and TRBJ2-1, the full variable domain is GAGVSQSPRYKVAKRGQDVALRCDPISGHVSLFWYQQALGQGPEFLTYFQNEAQLDKSGLPSDRFFAERPEGSVSTLKIQRTQQEDSAVYLCASSLSGGLYNEQFFGPGTRLTVL.

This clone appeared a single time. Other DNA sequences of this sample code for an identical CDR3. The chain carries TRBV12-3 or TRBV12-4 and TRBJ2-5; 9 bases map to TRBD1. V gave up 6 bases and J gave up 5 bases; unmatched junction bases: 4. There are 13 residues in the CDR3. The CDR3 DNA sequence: TGTGCCAGCAGCAGAACAGGGGGCGAGACCCAGTACTTC. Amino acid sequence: CASSRTGGETQYF.

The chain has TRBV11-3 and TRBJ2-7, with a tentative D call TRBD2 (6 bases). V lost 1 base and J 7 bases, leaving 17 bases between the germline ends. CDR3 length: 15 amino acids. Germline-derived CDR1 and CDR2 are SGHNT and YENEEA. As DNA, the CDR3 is TGTGCCAGCAGCTTAGTCTTGGGCGACAGCGGGGAGCAGTACTTC. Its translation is CASSLVLGDSGEQYF.

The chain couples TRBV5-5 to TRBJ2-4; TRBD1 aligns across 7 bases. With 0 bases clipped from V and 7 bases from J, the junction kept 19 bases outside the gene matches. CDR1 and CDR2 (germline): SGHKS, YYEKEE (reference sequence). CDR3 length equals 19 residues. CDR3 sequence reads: CASSLARTGYEGTGNIQYF. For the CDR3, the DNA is TGTGCCAGCAGCTTGGCAAGGACAGGCTACGAAGGAACGGGGAACATTCAGTACTTC.

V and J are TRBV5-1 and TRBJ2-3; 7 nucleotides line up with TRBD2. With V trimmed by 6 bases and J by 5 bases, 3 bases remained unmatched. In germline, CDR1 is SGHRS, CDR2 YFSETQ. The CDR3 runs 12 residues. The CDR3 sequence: CASTWGGDTQYF. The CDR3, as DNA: TGCGCCAGCACATGGGGGGGAGATACGCAGTATTTT.

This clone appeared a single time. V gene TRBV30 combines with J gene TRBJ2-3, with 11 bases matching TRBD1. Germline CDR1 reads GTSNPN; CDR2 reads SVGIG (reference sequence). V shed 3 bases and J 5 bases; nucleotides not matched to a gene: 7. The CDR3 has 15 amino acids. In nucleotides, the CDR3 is TGTGCCTGGAGCCGGACAGGGGGCTCGGGAGATACGCAGTATTTT. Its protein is CAWSRTGGSGDTQYF.

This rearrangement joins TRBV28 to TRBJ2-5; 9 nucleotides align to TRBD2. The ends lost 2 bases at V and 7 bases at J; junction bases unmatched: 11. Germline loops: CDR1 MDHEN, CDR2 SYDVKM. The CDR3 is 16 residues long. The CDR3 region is CASSLGGGGAPGTQYF. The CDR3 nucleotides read TGTGCCAGCAGTTTAGGAGGCGGGGGGGCCCCAGGGACCCAGTACTTC.

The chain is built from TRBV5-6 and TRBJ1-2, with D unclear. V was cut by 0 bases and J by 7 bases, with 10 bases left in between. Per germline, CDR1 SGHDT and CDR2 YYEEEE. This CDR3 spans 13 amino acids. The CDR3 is CASSLEAGVGYTF. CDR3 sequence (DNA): TGTGCCAGCAGCTTGGAAGCAGGCGTTGGCTACACCTTC.

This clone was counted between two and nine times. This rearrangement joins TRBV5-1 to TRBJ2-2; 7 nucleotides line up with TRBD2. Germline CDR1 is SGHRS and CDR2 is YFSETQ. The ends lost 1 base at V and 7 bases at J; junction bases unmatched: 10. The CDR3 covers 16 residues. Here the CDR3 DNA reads TGCGCCAGCAGCTTGTCCGCGGGAGTATCGGGCGGGGAGCTGTTTTTT. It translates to CASSLSAGVSGGELFF.

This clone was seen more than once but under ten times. CDR3 sequence reads: CSVAPGGLGVNTEAFF. For the CDR3, the DNA is TGCAGCGTGGCCCCAGGGGGCTTAGGTGTGAACACTGAAGCTTTCTTT. This chain joins TRBV29-1 and TRBJ1-1, with 8 bases fitting TRBD1. Germline V gene sequence: CDR1 SQVTM, CDR2 ANQGSEA. This CDR3 region has 16 residues. The J segment lost 0 bases and the V segment lost 6 bases, leaving 12 bases of the junction unmatched.

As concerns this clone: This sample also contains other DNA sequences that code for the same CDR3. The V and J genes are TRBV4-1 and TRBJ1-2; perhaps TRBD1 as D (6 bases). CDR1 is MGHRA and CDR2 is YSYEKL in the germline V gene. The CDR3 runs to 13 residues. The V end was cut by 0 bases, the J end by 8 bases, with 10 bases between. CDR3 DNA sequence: TGCGCCAGCAGCCAAGACAGGGGACGGGGCTACACCTTC. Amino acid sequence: CASSQDRGRGYTF.

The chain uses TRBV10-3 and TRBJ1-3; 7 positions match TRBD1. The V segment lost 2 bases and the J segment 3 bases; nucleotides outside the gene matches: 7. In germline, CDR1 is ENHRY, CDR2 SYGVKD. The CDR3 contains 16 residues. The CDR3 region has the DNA TGTGCCATCAGTGAGGGAGACAGGGCCTTTGGAAACACCATATATTTT. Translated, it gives CAISEGDRAFGNTIYF.

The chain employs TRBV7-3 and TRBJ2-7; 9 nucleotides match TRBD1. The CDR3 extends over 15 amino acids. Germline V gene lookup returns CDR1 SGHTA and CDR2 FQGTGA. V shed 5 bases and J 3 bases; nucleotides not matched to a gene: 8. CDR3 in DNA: TGTGCCAGCAGCCCGACCCGGACAGGGGTCTACGAGCAGTACTTC. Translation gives CASSPTRTGVYEQYF.

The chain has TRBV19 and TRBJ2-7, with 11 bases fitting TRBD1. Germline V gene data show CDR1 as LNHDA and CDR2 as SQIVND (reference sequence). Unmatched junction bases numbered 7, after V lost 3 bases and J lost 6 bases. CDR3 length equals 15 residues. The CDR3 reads CASSMDGQGASEQYF. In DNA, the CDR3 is TGTGCCAGTAGTATGGACGGACAGGGGGCCTCCGAGCAGTACTTC. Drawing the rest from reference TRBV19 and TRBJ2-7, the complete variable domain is DGGITQSPKYLFRKEGQNVTLSCEQNLNHDAMYWYRQDPGQGLRLIYYSQIVNDFQKGDIAEGYSVSREKKESFPLTVTSAQKNPTAFYLCASSMDGQGASEQYFGPGTRLTVT.

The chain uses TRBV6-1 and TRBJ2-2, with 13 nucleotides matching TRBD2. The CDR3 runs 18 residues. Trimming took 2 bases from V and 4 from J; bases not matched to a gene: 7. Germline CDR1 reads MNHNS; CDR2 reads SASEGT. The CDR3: CASSEQGLAGAGTGELFF. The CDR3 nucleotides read TGTGCCAGCAGTGAACAAGGACTAGCGGGAGCGGGCACCGGGGAGCTGTTTTTT.

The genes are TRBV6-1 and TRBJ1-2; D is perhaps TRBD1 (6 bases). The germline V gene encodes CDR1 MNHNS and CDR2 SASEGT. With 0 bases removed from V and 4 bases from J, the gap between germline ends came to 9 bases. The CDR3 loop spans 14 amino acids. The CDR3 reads CASSEATGVYGYTF. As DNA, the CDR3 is TGTGCCAGCAGTGAAGCGACAGGCGTCTATGGCTACACCTTC.

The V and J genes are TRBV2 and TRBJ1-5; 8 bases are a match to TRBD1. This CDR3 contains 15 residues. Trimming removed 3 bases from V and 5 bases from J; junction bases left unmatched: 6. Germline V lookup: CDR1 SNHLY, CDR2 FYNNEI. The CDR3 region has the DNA TGTGCCAGCAGTGAGGGCAGGGGGCTATATCAGCCCCAGCATTTT. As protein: CASSEGRGLYQPQHF. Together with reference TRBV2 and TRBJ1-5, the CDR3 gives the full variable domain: EPEVTQTPSHQVTQMGQEVILRCVPISNHLYFYWYRQILGQKVEFLVSFYNNEISEKSEIFDDQFSVERPDGSNFTLKIRSTKLEDSAMYFCASSEGRGLYQPQHFGDGTRLSIL.

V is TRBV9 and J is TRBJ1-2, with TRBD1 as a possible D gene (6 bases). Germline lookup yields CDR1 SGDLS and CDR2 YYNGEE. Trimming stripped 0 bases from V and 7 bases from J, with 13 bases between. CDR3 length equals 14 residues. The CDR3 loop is CASSVDFKDSGYTF. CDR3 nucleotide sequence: TGTGCCAGCAGCGTAGATTTTAAGGACAGTGGCTACACCTTC.

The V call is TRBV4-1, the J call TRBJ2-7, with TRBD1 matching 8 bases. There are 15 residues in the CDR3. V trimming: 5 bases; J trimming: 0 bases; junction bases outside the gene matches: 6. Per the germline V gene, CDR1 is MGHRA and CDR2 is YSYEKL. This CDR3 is CASSARQGSSYEQYF. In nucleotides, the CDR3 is TGCGCCAGCAGCGCCCGACAGGGGAGCTCCTACGAGCAGTACTTC.

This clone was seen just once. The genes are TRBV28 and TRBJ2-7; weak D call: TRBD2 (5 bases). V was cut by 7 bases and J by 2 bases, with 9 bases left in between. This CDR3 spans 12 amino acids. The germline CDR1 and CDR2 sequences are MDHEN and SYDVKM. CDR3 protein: CASNRGTYEQYF. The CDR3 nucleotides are TGTGCCAGCAACCGGGGAACCTACGAGCAGTACTTC.

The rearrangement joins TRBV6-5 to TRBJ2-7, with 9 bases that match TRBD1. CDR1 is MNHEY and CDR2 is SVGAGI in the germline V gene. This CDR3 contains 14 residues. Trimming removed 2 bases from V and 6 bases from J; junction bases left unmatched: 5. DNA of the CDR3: TGTGCCAGCAGTTACGACAGGGGGTCCGTCGAGCAGTACTTC. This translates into CASSYDRGSVEQYF.

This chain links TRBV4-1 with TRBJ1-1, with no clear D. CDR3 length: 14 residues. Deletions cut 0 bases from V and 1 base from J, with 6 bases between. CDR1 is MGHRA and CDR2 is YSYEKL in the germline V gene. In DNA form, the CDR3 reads TGCGCCAGCAGCCAAGAGACACGGAACACTGAAGCTTTCTTT. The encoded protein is CASSQETRNTEAFF.

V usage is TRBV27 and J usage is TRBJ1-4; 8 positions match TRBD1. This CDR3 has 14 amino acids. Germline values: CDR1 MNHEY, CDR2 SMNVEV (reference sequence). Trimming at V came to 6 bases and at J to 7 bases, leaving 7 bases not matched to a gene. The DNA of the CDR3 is TGTGCCAGCAGCTCCCAGGGGGCAGGTGAAAAACTGTTTTTT. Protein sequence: CASSSQGAGEKLFF.

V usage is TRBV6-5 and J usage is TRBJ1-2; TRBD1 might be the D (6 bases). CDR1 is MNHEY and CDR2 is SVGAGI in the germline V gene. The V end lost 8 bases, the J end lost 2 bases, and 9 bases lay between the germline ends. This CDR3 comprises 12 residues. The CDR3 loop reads CASGGGNYGYTF. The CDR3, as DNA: TGTGCCAGCGGGGGCGGAAACTATGGCTACACCTTC.